The 9 T cell receptor beta chains in this list originate from one sample, sequenced in a study of blood T cell repertoires in COVID-19. TCRdb's copy holds only in-frame clones and misses some; the assay was immunoSEQ multiplex PCR. In the table there are fewer than 250,000 clones, approximately 86% of which are singletons. The sequencing sample was made of PBMCs or T cells enriched from blood (not recorded which). These receptors came from a woman in her forties with acute COVID-19.

The count of this clone is one. The V call is TRBV28, the J call TRBJ2-7; 8 nucleotides agree with TRBD2. This CDR3 is 15 amino acids long. Trimming took 5 bases from V and 2 from J; bases not matched to a gene: 8. CDR1 and CDR2 from the germline V gene are MDHEN and SYDVKM. This chain's CDR3 is CASSALTGLAYEQYF. Here the CDR3 DNA reads TGTGCCAGCAGTGCCCTAACGGGACTAGCCTACGAGCAGTACTTC. The full variable domain, completed using reference TRBV28 and TRBJ2-7, is DVKVTQSSRYLVKRTGEKVFLECVQDMDHENMFWYRQDPGLGLRLIYFSYDVKMKEKGDIPEGYSVSREKKERFSLILESASTNQTSMYLCASSALTGLAYEQYFGPGTRLTVT.

V is TRBV7-2 and J is TRBJ2-5; 14 bases agree with TRBD2. CDR1 is SGHTA and CDR2 is FQGNSA in the germline V gene. J was trimmed by 4 bases and V by 4 bases; bases with no gene match: 5. This CDR3 spans 16 amino acids. The CDR3 DNA sequence: TGTGCCAGCAGCTCGAGAGGACTAGCGGGGGGAGAGACCCAGTACTTC. Protein sequence: CASSSRGLAGGETQYF.

The chain employs TRBV7-9 and TRBJ2-5; 7 bases line up with TRBD2. There are 12 residues in the CDR3. Trimming removed 6 bases from V and 5 bases from J; junction bases left unmatched: 3. The germline V gene encodes CDR1 SEHNR and CDR2 FQNEAQ (reference sequence). The CDR3 nucleotides are TGTGCCAGCAGGGCGGGAGCGGAGACCCAGTACTTC. Its translation is CASRAGAETQYF.

This sequence joins TRBV28 and TRBJ1-2; 8 positions match TRBD1. Trimming cost V 7 bases and J 5 bases; bases outside gene matches: 6. Germline lookup yields CDR1 MDHEN and CDR2 SYDVKM. This CDR3 region has 13 residues. The CDR3 loop is CASTRDRFYGYTF. In DNA form, the CDR3 reads TGTGCCAGCACCCGGGACAGGTTTTATGGCTACACCTTC.

The J gene is TRBJ2-2, the V gene TRBV28; 7 nucleotides agree with TRBD1. Germline-derived CDR1 and CDR2 are MDHEN and SYDVKM. The CDR3 is 15 residues long. V lost 4 bases, J lost 1 base, and 3 bases stayed unmatched. The DNA for the CDR3 is TGTGCCAGCAGTTCATACAGGGGGAACACCGGGGAGCTGTTTTTT. As protein: CASSSYRGNTGELFF.

This sequence joins TRBV5-1 and TRBJ2-7; D perhaps matches TRBD2 (5 bases). Germline V gene sequence: CDR1 SGHRS, CDR2 YFSETQ. Trimming cost V 5 bases and J 0 bases, with 12 bases left between them. The CDR3 length is 14 residues. CDR3 nucleotides: TGCGCCAGCAGGAAAGCAGCGGACTCCTACGAGCAGTACTTC. It translates to CASRKAADSYEQYF.

The chain joins TRBV5-6 to TRBJ2-5, with 13 bases lining up with TRBD2. The germline gives CDR1 SGHDT, CDR2 YYEEEE. V shed 3 bases and J 5 bases; nucleotides not matched to a gene: 7. This CDR3 comprises 16 residues. CDR3 in amino acids: CASSSGTSGVLETQYF. The CDR3 coding sequence is TGTGCCAGCAGCTCCGGGACTAGCGGGGTCTTGGAGACCCAGTACTTC.

The rearrangement links TRBV5-1 to TRBJ2-7; 9 bases match TRBD2. Germline CDR1 reads SGHRS; CDR2 reads YFSETQ. This CDR3 has 13 amino acids. Unmatched junction bases numbered 4, after V lost 6 bases and J lost 3 bases. The CDR3 DNA follows: TGCGCCAGCAAGTCGCGGGAGGGCTACGAGCAGTACTTC. Translation gives CASKSREGYEQYF. The variable domain in full, completed from reference TRBV5-1 and TRBJ2-7, reads KAGVTQTPRYLIKTRGQQVTLSCSPISGHRSVSWYQQTPGQGLQFLFEYFSETQRNKGNFPGRFSGRQFSNSRSEMNVSTLELGDSALYLCASKSREGYEQYFGPGTRLTVT.

This clone was recorded only once. The rearrangement joins TRBV19 to TRBJ1-6; 8 bases are shared with TRBD1. Germline lookup yields CDR1 LNHDA and CDR2 SQIVND (reference sequence). The CDR3 has 13 residues. V gave up 6 bases and J gave up 10 bases; unmatched junction bases: 5. CDR3 bases: TGTGCCAGTAGCGACAGGGGCGCGTCACCCCTCCACTTT. Residues: CASSDRGASPLHF.